The rows below give T cell receptor beta chains drawn from one sample of a study of shared clonotypes between healthy human individuals. Some clones are missing from TCRdb's copy, which holds only in-frame ones; the method was immunoSEQ multiplex PCR. This repertoire shows some 500,000 clones, approximately 95% found once; its top ten account for nearly 0.065%. The sample was naive CD4+ T cells sorted from blood. These receptors came from a woman in her 30s in good health. The CDR3 runs from the conserved cysteine through the conserved F or W. Fields, in order: V gene, CDR3 length, CDR3 protein.

>TRBV5-6|13
CASSLGSYQPQHF
>TRBV11-3|13
CASSLWGMDTQYF
>TRBV10-1|13
CASSESSGGEQFF
>TRBV28|15
CASTLGPSGKNEQFF
>TRBV28|12
CASSLARNEQFF
>TRBV5-1|16
CASSLETTSSYNEQFF
>TRBV29-1|12
CSSRLAGETQYF
>TRBV15|14
CATSPDRAYYGYTF
>TRBV18|13
CASSPSGVAEQYF
>TRBV7-2|14
CASSETLGSYEQYF
>TRBV5-1|17
CASSLPGRGPLPYEQYF
>TRBV7-9|17
CASRLAGAQHPLNEQFF
>TRBV28|11
CASSLVHEQYF
>TRBV5-1|15
CASSSKGLQADTQYF
>TRBV18|15
CASSPRDRAETEAFF
>TRBV6-6|12
CASSYGLGVTFF
>TRBV11-3|14
CASSLDGETGEQYF
>TRBV5-4|15
CASRAGTGATGELFF
>TRBV30|13
CAWQLGENQPQHF
>TRBV6-4|12
CASSDSVGEQFF
>TRBV6-5|13
CASSYEGHEKLFF
>TRBV7-2|15
CASSSGPDRGFGYTF
>TRBV9|14
CASSVGGVNTEAFF
>TRBV18|15
CASSRVRAGEETQYF
>TRBV7-2|16
CASSTFGGSLNQPQHF
>TRBV5-1|15
CASSLEGSSYNEQFF
>TRBV2|15
CASSDLLAGRYEQYF
>TRBV11-2|13
CASSLDRPYEQYF
>TRBV28|12
CPRLHRGIGYTF
>TRBV27|16
CASSGGLAGGSKTQYF
>TRBV6-6|16
CASSSPGTSESNEQFF
>TRBV28|13
CASSFGTQASDTF
>TRBV4-1|15
CASSQGDRVGEKLFF
>TRBV2|16
CASSAGRLVDRYEQYF
>TRBV2|14
CASSGVWKNTEAFF
>TRBV6-5|14
CASSGQAGNEKLFF
>TRBV9|16
CASSPRPTGVGGELFF
>TRBV28|14
CAAGSQPFNKKLFF
>TRBV6-5|12
CAVGQGGFEQYF
>TRBV28|15
CASSSGAISTDTQYF
>TRBV11-1|14
CASSSGQNTDTQYF
>TRBV2|15
CASSRQGTKTDTQYF
>TRBV11-2|15
CASSLGSGFYNEQFF
>TRBV28|13
CASSSGAGNTIYF